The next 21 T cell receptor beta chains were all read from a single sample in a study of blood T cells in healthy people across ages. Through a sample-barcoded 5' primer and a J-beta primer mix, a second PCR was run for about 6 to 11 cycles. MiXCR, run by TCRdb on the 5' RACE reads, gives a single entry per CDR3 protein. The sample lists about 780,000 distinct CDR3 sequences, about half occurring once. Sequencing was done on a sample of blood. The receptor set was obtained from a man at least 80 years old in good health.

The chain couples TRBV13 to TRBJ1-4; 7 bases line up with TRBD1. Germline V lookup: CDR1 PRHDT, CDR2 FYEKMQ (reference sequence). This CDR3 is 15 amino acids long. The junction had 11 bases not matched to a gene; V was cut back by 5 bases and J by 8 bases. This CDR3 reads CASSLTGQANEKLFF. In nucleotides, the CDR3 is TGTGCCAGCAGCCTCACCGGACAGGCAAACGAAAAACTGTTTTTT.

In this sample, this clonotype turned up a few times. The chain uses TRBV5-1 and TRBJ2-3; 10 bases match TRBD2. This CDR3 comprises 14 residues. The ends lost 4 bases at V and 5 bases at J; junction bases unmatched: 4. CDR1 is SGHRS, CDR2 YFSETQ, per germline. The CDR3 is CASSTSGTGDTQYF. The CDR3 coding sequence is TGCGCCAGCAGCACTAGCGGGACTGGAGATACGCAGTATTTT.

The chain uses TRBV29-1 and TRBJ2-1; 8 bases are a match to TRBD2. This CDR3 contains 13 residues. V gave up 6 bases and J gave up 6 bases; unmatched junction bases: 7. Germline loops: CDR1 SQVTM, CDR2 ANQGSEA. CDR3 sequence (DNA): TGCAGCGTCCGCACCGGGACTAGCAATGAGCAGTTCTTC. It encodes CSVRTGTSNEQFF.

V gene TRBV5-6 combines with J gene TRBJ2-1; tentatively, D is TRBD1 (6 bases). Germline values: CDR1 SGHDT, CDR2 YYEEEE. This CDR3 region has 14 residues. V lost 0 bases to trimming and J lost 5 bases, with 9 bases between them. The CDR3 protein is CASSLEGTNNEQFF. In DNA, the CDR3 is TGTGCCAGCAGCTTGGAAGGGACAAACAATGAGCAGTTCTTC.

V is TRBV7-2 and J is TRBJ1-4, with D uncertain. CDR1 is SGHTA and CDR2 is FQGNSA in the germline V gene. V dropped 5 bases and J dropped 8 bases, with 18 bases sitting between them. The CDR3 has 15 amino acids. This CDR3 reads CASSPDSSVTEKLFF. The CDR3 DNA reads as TGTGCCAGCAGCCCAGACTCATCGGTTACGGAAAAACTGTTTTTT.

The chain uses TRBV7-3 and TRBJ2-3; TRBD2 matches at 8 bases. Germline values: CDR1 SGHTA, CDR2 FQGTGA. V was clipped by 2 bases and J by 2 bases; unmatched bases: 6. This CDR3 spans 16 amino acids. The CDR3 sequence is CASSLRAGGDTDTQYF. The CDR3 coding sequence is TGTGCCAGCAGCTTACGGGCCGGGGGGGACACAGATACGCAGTATTTT.

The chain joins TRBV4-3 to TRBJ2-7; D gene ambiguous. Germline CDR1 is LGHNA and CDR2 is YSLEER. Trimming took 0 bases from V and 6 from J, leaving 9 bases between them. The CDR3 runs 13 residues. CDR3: CASSQDRKAEQYF. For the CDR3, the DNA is TGCGCCAGCAGCCAAGATAGAAAGGCCGAGCAGTACTTC.

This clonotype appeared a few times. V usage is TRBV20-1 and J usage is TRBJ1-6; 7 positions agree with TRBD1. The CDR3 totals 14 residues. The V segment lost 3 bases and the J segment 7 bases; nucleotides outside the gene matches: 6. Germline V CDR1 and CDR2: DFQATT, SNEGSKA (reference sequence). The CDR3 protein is CSASPQGRNSPLHF. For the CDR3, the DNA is TGCAGTGCTAGCCCACAGGGGAGAAATTCACCCCTCCACTTT.

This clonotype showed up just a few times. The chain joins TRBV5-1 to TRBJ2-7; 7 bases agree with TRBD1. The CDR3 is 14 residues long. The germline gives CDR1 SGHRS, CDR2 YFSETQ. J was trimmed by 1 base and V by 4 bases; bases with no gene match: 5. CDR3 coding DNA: TGCGCCAGCAGCAGAGAGGGACAGTCCTACGAGCAGTACTTC. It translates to CASSREGQSYEQYF.

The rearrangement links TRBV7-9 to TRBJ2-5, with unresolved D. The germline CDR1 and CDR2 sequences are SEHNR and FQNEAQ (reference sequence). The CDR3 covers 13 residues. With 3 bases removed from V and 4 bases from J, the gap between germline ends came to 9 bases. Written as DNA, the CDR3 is TGTGCCAGCAGCTTGGTGACATTAGAGACCCAGTACTTC. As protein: CASSLVTLETQYF.

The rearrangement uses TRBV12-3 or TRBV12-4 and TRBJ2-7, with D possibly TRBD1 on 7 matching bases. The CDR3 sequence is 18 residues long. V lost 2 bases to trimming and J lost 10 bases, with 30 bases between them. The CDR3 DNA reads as TGTGCCAGCAGTTTAAGGTTAGGCAGGGGGGCGACACCTTCGTTCCAGTACTTC. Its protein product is CASSLRLGRGATPSFQYF.

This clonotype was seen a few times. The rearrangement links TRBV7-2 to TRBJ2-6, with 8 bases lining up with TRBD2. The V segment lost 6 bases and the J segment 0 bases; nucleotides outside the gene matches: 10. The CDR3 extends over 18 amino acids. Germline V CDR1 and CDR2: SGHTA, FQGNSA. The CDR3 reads CASRSAGGTDSGANVLTF. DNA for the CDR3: TGTGCCAGCAGATCCGCGGGGGGCACAGACTCTGGGGCCAACGTCCTGACTTTC. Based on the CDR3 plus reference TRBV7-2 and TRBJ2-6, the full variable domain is GAGVSQSPSNKVTEKGKDVELRCDPISGHTALYWYRQSLGQGLEFLIYFQGNSAPDKSGLPSDRFSAERTGGSVSTLTIQRTQQEDSAVYLCASRSAGGTDSGANVLTFGAGSRLTVL.

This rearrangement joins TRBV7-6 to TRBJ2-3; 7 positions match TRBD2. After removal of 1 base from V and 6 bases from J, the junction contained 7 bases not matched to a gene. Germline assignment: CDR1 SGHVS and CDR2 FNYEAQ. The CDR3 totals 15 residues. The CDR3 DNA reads TGTGCCAGCAGCTTAGGCCCAGCGGGGAGCGATACGCAGTATTTT. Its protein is CASSLGPAGSDTQYF.

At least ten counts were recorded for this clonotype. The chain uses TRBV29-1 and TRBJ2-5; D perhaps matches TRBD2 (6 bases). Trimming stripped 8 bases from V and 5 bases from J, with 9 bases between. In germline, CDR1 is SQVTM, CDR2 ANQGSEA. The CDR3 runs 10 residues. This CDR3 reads CSSGGETQYF. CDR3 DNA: TGCAGCTCTGGGGGGGAGACCCAGTACTTC.

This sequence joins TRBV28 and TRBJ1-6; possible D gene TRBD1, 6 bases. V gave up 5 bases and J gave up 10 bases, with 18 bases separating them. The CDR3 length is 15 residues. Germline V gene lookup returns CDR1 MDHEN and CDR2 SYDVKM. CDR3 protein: CASSPPTGFKSPLHF. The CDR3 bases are TGTGCCAGCAGTCCCCCAACAGGGTTCAAGTCACCCCTCCACTTT.

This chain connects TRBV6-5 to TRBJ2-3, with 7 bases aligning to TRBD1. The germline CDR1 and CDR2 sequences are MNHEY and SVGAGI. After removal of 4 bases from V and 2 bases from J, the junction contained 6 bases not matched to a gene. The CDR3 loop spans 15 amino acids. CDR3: CASSSRDRLTDTQYF. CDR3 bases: TGTGCCAGCAGTTCCCGGGACAGACTCACAGATACGCAGTATTTT.

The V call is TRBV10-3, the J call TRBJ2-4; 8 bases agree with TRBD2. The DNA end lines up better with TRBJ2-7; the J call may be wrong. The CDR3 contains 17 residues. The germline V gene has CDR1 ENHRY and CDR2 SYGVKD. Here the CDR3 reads CAISVSSGTPGSYEQYF. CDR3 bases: TGTGCCATCAGTGTTAGTAGCGGGACCCCGGGCTCCTACGAGCAGTACTTC.

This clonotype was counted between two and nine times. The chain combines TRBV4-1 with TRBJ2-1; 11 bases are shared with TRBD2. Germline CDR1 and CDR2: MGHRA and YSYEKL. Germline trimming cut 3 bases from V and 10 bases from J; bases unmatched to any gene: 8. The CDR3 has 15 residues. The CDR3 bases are TGCGCCAGCAGCCAGTTGACTAGCGGGGACGGAGAGCAGTTCTTC. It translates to CASSQLTSGDGEQFF.

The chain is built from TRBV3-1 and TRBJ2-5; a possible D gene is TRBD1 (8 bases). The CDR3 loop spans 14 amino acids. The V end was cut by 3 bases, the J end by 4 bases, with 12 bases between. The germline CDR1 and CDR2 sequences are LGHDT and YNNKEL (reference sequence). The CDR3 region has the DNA TGTGCCAGCAGCCAGAACAGGGGGGGAGAGACCCAGTACTTC. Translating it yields CASSQNRGGETQYF.

The chain's CDR3 is CASSNRPGLIYEQYF. The CDR3 DNA is TGCGCCAGCAGCAACCGCCCAGGGCTAATCTACGAGCAGTACTTC. The genes are TRBV5-1 and TRBJ2-7, with a tentative D call TRBD1 (5 bases). Germline-derived CDR1 and CDR2 are SGHRS and YFSETQ. V lost 4 bases and J lost 3, with 17 bases in between. This CDR3 contains 15 residues. Full variable domain (outside the CDR3, taken from reference TRBV5-1 and TRBJ2-7): KAGVTQTPRYLIKTRGQQVTLSCSPISGHRSVSWYQQTPGQGLQFLFEYFSETQRNKGNFPGRFSGRQFSNSRSEMNVSTLELGDSALYLCASSNRPGLIYEQYFGPGTRLTVT.

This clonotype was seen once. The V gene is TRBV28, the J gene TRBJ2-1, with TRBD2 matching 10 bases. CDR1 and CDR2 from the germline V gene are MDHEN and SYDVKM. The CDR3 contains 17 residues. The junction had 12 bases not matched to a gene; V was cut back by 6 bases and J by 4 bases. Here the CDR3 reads CASRPWTSGATYNEQFF. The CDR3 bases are TGTGCCAGCAGGCCCTGGACTAGCGGAGCTACTTACAATGAGCAGTTCTTC.